This T cell receptor (beta chain) was sequenced for a study of cytomegalovirus exposure and HLA in healthy donors. General study findings and limits: The likely explanation for a cluster of highly shared sequence variants was sequencing artifact.

Trimming stripped 1 base from V and 3 bases from J, with 12 bases between. Germline V gives CDR1 SNHLY, CDR2 FYNNEI. The CDR3 is made up of 15 amino acids. For this clone: Its specificity is not known.

The PCR ran on 60 Vbeta and 13 Jbeta primers. The assay was immunoSEQ multiplex PCR, and TCRdb's table has in-frame clones only and misses some. Here the sample spans about 210,000 clones, roughly four fifths being singletons. V is TRBV2 and J is TRBJ1-2; a possible D gene is TRBD1 (6 bases). The sequenced sample was PBMCs. This clonotype originated in a woman in her forties or fifties in good health and CMV-seropositive. CDR3 coding DNA: TGTGCCAGCAGTGAAGTGGCACAGGGCGACTATGGCTACACCTTC. This translates into CASSEVAQGDYGYTF. Based on the CDR3 plus reference TRBV2 and TRBJ1-2, the full variable domain is EPEVTQTPSHQVTQMGQEVILRCVPISNHLYFYWYRQILGQKVEFLVSFYNNEISEKSEIFDDQFSVERPDGSNFTLKIRSTKLEDSAMYFCASSEVAQGDYGYTFGSGTRLTVV.